There are many counts of the clone carrying this T cell receptor (beta chain). The data originate from a study of T-cell reconstitution after alpha-beta-depleted transplantation in children. Preparing the TCRbeta library involved the use of unique molecular identifiers. MiXCR was run by TCRdb on the PCR reads, yielding one entry per CDR3 protein. Of 200,000 to 250,000 distinct CDR3 sequences detected, 8.5% to 10% appear once; the ten largest clones hold approximately 6.6%. This CDR3 has 14 residues. Germline CDR1 MNHEY, CDR2 SVGEGT. Trimming took 11 bases from V and 0 from J; bases not matched to a gene: 6.

Sequenced here: PBMCs from the stem cell graft donor, sampled from the stem cell graft. The chain uses TRBV6-2 or TRBV6-3 and TRBJ2-1; 8 nucleotides line up with TRBD2. This sequence was found in a human donor who donated a stem cell graft to a child with acute lymphoblastic leukemia. The CDR3, as DNA: TGTGCCGCCCGGGCGGGAGGCTCCTACAATGAGCAGTTCTTC. It translates to CAARAGGSYNEQFF.